A single sample is the source of the 25 T cell receptor beta chains below, sequenced in a study of T cell repertoires in cytomegalovirus infection. MiXCR, applied by TCRdb to the reads, yields one record per CDR3 protein. The sample consists of approximately 110,000 distinct CDR3 sequences, roughly 41% of them appearing once. These TCRs are of unknown antigen specificity. The specimen was CD8+ T cells from cultured PBMCs, collected from culture after CMV antigen stimulation. The receptors come from a human donor in good health (CMV status not recorded). Some clones in this sample may be carry-over from other donors' samples.

This chain connects TRBV9 to TRBJ2-1; 7 bases align to TRBD1. After removal of 0 bases from V and 6 bases from J, the junction contained 0 bases not matched to a gene. The CDR3 contains 13 residues. Germline CDR1 is SGDLS and CDR2 is YYNGEE. The CDR3 here is CASSVGQGNEQFF. As DNA, the CDR3 is TGTGCCAGCAGCGTAGGACAGGGCAATGAGCAGTTCTTC.

The table lists this clonotype with many counts. The CDR3 region has the DNA TGTGCCAGCAGTGAATGGGCAGGCTACGAGCAGTACTTC. This sequence encodes CASSEWAGYEQYF. The chain carries TRBV2 and TRBJ2-7; D call uncertain. The CDR3 is made up of 13 amino acids. Trimming left V 2 bases short and J 3 bases short, with 8 bases between. CDR1 is SNHLY, CDR2 FYNNEI, per germline. Using reference TRBV2 and TRBJ2-7 for the parts outside the CDR3, the full variable domain is EPEVTQTPSHQVTQMGQEVILRCVPISNHLYFYWYRQILGQKVEFLVSFYNNEISEKSEIFDDQFSVERPDGSNFTLKIRSTKLEDSAMYFCASSEWAGYEQYFGPGTRLTVT.

This clonotype was counted at least ten times. V usage is TRBV2 and J usage is TRBJ2-3; D is uncertain. Germline CDR1 reads SNHLY; CDR2 reads FYNNEI. V dropped 3 bases and J dropped 5 bases, with 12 bases sitting between them. The CDR3 spans 14 residues. The DNA of the CDR3 is TGTGCCAGCAGTGAGGACGACTTTCAAGATACGCAGTATTTT. Translated, it gives CASSEDDFQDTQYF.

This clonotype was seen at least ten times. The V call is TRBV6-5, the J call TRBJ1-5; D is possibly TRBD1 (5 bases). CDR3 length equals 14 residues. The ends were cut back, 6 bases at V and 0 bases at J, with 9 bases in the middle. Germline lookup yields CDR1 MNHEY and CDR2 SVGAGI. Here the CDR3 DNA reads TGTGCCAGCAGCCGGGACGATAGCAATCAGCCCCAGCATTTT. Translated: CASSRDDSNQPQHF.

This rearrangement joins TRBV19 to TRBJ2-7; the D call may be TRBD1 or TRBD2 (6 bases each). The CDR3 covers 13 residues. Germline V gene data show CDR1 as LNHDA and CDR2 as SQIVND (reference sequence). Trimming took 3 bases from V and 3 from J, leaving 9 bases between them. The CDR3 DNA reads TGTGCCAGTAGTATGCGGGACAACTACGAGCAGTACTTC. Amino acids: CASSMRDNYEQYF.

This chain uses TRBV5-4 with TRBJ2-3, with 8 nucleotides matching TRBD2. Germline V gene data show CDR1 as SGHNT and CDR2 as YYREEE (reference sequence). The junction had 6 bases not matched to a gene; V was cut back by 0 bases and J by 3 bases. This CDR3 region has 16 residues. This CDR3 is CASSLVTGGPTDTQYF. CDR3 nucleotides: TGTGCCAGCAGCTTGGTGACGGGGGGGCCTACAGATACGCAGTATTTT.

The chain carries TRBV11-2 and TRBJ1-1, with D perhaps TRBD1 (5 bases). The V gene lost 8 bases and the J gene lost 3 bases, with 10 bases spanning the gap. The CDR3 runs to 12 residues. Germline loops: CDR1 SGHAT, CDR2 FQNNGV. CDR3 region: CASRGVDTEAFF. CDR3 DNA sequence: TGTGCCAGCCGGGGGGTGGACACTGAAGCTTTCTTT.

The gene calls are TRBV11-2 and TRBJ2-1; no reliable D call. This CDR3 has 14 residues. V lost 3 bases and J 3 bases, leaving 9 bases between the germline ends. Germline lookup yields CDR1 SGHAT and CDR2 FQNNGV. CDR3 amino acids: CASSFLVNYNEQFF. The CDR3 nucleotides are TGTGCCAGCAGCTTTTTAGTAAACTACAATGAGCAGTTCTTC.

This clonotype was counted ten times or more. The V gene is TRBV7-2, the J gene TRBJ2-1; 7 nucleotides line up with TRBD1. Germline loops: CDR1 SGHTA, CDR2 FQGNSA. This CDR3 region has 15 residues. J was trimmed by 0 bases and V by 5 bases; bases with no gene match: 4. CDR3: CASSPDRSSYNEQFF. DNA of the CDR3: TGTGCCAGCAGCCCGGACAGGAGCTCCTACAATGAGCAGTTCTTC.

This clonotype was detected only a few times. This chain uses TRBV29-1 with TRBJ2-4; D is unresolved. V dropped 1 base and J dropped 6 bases, with 10 bases sitting between them. Germline V gives CDR1 SQVTM, CDR2 ANQGSEA. The length of the CDR3 is 13 residues. The CDR3 DNA is TGCAGCGTTGAAGCCCTATATGGAAACATTCAGTACTTC. This sequence encodes CSVEALYGNIQYF.

This clonotype has a handful of counts. This chain uses TRBV7-9 with TRBJ2-7; D not certain. This CDR3 spans 12 amino acids. Trimming shortened V by 3 bases and J by 4 bases, and 7 bases separated the two germline ends. Germline V gene sequence: CDR1 SEHNR, CDR2 FQNEAQ (reference sequence). The CDR3 spells CASSFRPYEQYF. The CDR3 coding sequence is TGTGCCAGCAGCTTTAGACCTTACGAGCAGTACTTC.

This clonotype has a handful of counts. The chain combines TRBV15 with TRBJ2-5; TRBD2 aligns across 12 bases. CDR1 is LNHNV, CDR2 YYDKDF, per germline (reference sequence). CDR3 length: 17 amino acids. V gave up 5 bases and J gave up 7 bases; unmatched junction bases: 14. The CDR3 region has the DNA TGTGCCACCAGCGGGGGGACTAGCGGGTCCATTTGGGGGACCCAGTACTTC. It specifies CATSGGTSGSIWGTQYF.

This chain uses TRBV7-9 with TRBJ1-1; D is ambiguous. The CDR3 runs 11 residues. V gave up 1 base and J gave up 12 bases, with 9 bases separating them. Germline lookup yields CDR1 SEHNR and CDR2 FQNEAQ (reference sequence). The CDR3 here is CASSLDVTPFF. In DNA form, the CDR3 reads TGTGCCAGCAGCTTAGATGTAACGCCTTTCTTT.

Notes on this clonotype: A read error may be the cause here, since a much bigger clone is one base away. The rearrangement joins TRBV6-5 to TRBJ1-4; no reliable D call. Trimming took off 5 bases at V and 5 bases at J, with 3 bases between the two ends. The V gene's germline CDR1 is MNHEY and CDR2 SVGAGI. The CDR3 consists of 11 residues. The CDR3 loop is CASSHNEKLFF. CDR3 in DNA: TGTGCCAGCAGTCACAATGAAAAACTGTTTTTT.

This chain uses TRBV10-3 with TRBJ2-3; possible D gene TRBD2, 5 bases. Trimming took 8 bases from V and 3 from J, leaving 9 bases between them. This CDR3 comprises 12 residues. CDR1 is ENHRY, CDR2 SYGVKD, per germline. DNA of the CDR3: TGTGCCATCGGAGGACGGACAGATACGCAGTATTTT. It codes for CAIGGRTDTQYF.

J is TRBJ1-6 and V is TRBV4-1; TRBD1 is a possible D gene (5 bases). Deletions cut 4 bases from V and 7 bases from J, with 14 bases between. Germline CDR1 is MGHRA and CDR2 is YSYEKL. The CDR3 loop spans 15 amino acids. CDR3 in DNA: TGCGCCAGCAGCCCCTGGACGGGGGGAAATTCACCCCTCCACTTT. As protein: CASSPWTGGNSPLHF.

This clonotype was detected only a few times. This chain uses TRBV29-1 with TRBJ1-1, with 7 bases fitting TRBD1. This CDR3 region has 13 residues. V gave up 6 bases and J gave up 7 bases; unmatched junction bases: 11. CDR1 and CDR2 from the germline V gene are SQVTM and ANQGSEA. CDR3 nucleotide sequence: TGCAGCGTCCCCGGGGACAGCCTCATTGAAGCTTTCTTT. Encoded protein: CSVPGDSLIEAFF.

V is TRBV19 and J is TRBJ1-1; D perhaps matches TRBD1 (6 bases). The V end was cut by 3 bases, the J end by 5 bases, with 13 bases between. CDR3 length equals 14 residues. Germline CDR1 LNHDA, CDR2 SQIVND (reference sequence). This CDR3 is CASSMDSPYTEAFF. CDR3 DNA sequence: TGTGCCAGTAGTATGGACAGTCCTTATACTGAAGCTTTCTTT.

The rearrangement links TRBV12-3 or TRBV12-4 to TRBJ2-7; the D is unclear. The CDR3 runs to 15 residues. Between the trimmed V and J ends, which lost 3 bases and 0 bases, there was a span of 12 bases. This chain's CDR3 is CASSFSVRSSYEQYF. The DNA of the CDR3 is TGTGCCAGCAGTTTCAGCGTTCGAAGCTCCTACGAGCAGTACTTC.

The chain uses TRBV4-1 and TRBJ2-1; 12 bases agree with TRBD2. The length of the CDR3 is 15 residues. V lost 4 bases to trimming and J lost 8 bases; unmatched junction nucleotides: 6. Germline V lookup: CDR1 MGHRA, CDR2 YSYEKL. CDR3 in amino acids: CASSRLAGGPDEQFF. CDR3 nucleotide sequence: TGCGCCAGCAGCCGCCTAGCGGGGGGGCCTGATGAGCAGTTCTTC.

In its sample, this clonotype was seen a few times. The chain employs TRBV6-1 and TRBJ2-3; D gene uncertain. The V gene's germline CDR1 is MNHNS and CDR2 SASEGT. The CDR3 has 10 residues. The V gene lost 8 bases and the J gene lost 8 bases, with 8 bases spanning the gap. The CDR3 nucleotides are TGTGCCAGCGGGGTCGGTACGCAGTATTTT. The encoded protein is CASGVGTQYF.

This clonotype was counted ten times or more. The chain couples TRBV7-8 to TRBJ1-5; 7 nucleotides align to TRBD1. The CDR3 contains 16 residues. J was trimmed by 0 bases and V by 1 base; bases with no gene match: 3. Germline CDR1 SGHVS, CDR2 FQNEAQ. The CDR3 region has the DNA TGTGCCAGCAGCTTAGAGGGGGCGTATAGCAATCAGCCCCAGCATTTT. It codes for CASSLEGAYSNQPQHF.

This chain joins TRBV12-3 or TRBV12-4 and TRBJ1-5; no firm D call. The germline V and J ends were trimmed by 3 bases and 11 bases, with 11 bases remaining between them. The CDR3 is 12 residues long. The CDR3 bases are TGTGCCAGCAGTTTTCGGTTCGGAGCCCAGCATTTT. Protein product: CASSFRFGAQHF.

The chain employs TRBV6-4 and TRBJ2-3, with 7 bases aligning to TRBD1. The CDR3 runs to 14 residues. With V trimmed by 3 bases and J by 6 bases, 6 bases remained unmatched. CDR1 MRHNA and CDR2 SNTAGT come from the germline V gene. CDR3 sequence reads: CASSETGDRDTQYF. CDR3 nucleotide sequence: TGTGCCAGCAGTGAAACAGGGGACCGGGATACGCAGTATTTT.

This clonotype showed up just a few times. An end of the junction differs from the germline gene, which may be a read error. This chain joins TRBV7-6 and TRBJ1-1, with no clear D. This CDR3 is built from 14 residues. Germline values: CDR1 SGHVS, CDR2 FNYEAQ. The CDR3 region has the DNA TGTGCTAGCAGCTTAGTAGGGATGAACACTGAAGCTTTCTTT. Protein: CASSLVGMNTEAFF. Drawing the rest from reference TRBV7-6 and TRBJ1-1, the complete variable domain is GAGVSQSPRYKVTKRGQDVALRCDPISGHVSLYWYRQALGQGPEFLTYFNYEAQQDKSGLPNDRFSAERPEGSISTLTIQRTEQRDSAMYRCASSLVGMNTEAFFGQGTRLTVV.